Following are 26 T cell receptor beta chains from one sample sequenced in a study of blood T cell repertoires in COVID-19. Produced via immunoSEQ multiplex PCR; TCRdb's table is partial and in-frame only. This sample has a few hundred thousand clones, with roughly 90% found just once. The sample consisted of peripheral blood. These receptors all come from a woman aged 55-70 years with acute or convalescent COVID-19.

The chain uses TRBV24-1 and TRBJ2-7; 7 bases fit TRBD1. The germline CDR1 and CDR2 sequences are KGHDR and SFDVKD. The CDR3 contains 14 residues. J was trimmed by 3 bases and V by 4 bases; bases with no gene match: 5. CDR3 sequence: CATSEAGGGYEQYF. The CDR3 DNA is TGTGCCACCAGTGAGGCAGGGGGTGGCTACGAGCAGTACTTC.

For this clone: The sample carries other DNA sequences with the same CDR3. This chain uses TRBV9 with TRBJ1-3, with 7 bases identical to TRBD1. The CDR3 has 15 amino acids. Trimming took 0 bases from V and 2 from J; bases not matched to a gene: 2. The germline V gene encodes CDR1 SGDLS and CDR2 YYNGEE. DNA for the CDR3: TGTGCCAGCAGCGTAGCCCAGGGGGCTGGAAACACCATATATTTT. Amino acids: CASSVAQGAGNTIYF.

The chain is built from TRBV28 and TRBJ2-5; tentative D call: TRBD2 (7 bases). The CDR3 sequence is 14 residues long. Trimming removed 7 bases at V and 5 bases at J, with 17 bases between. The V gene's germline CDR1 is MDHEN and CDR2 SYDVKM. DNA of the CDR3: TGTGCCAGCACCCCCGGGGGGCTAGGGGAGACCCAGTACTTC. Amino acids: CASTPGGLGETQYF. Using reference TRBV28 and TRBJ2-5 for the parts outside the CDR3, the full variable domain is DVKVTQSSRYLVKRTGEKVFLECVQDMDHENMFWYRQDPGLGLRLIYFSYDVKMKEKGDIPEGYSVSREKKERFSLILESASTNQTSMYLCASTPGGLGETQYFGPGTRLLVL.

V usage is TRBV18 and J usage is TRBJ1-6; D remains unclear. In germline, CDR1 is KGHSH, CDR2 LQKENI. V lost 8 bases to trimming and J lost 5 bases, with 13 bases between them. This CDR3 is 14 amino acids long. The CDR3 loop is CASIGGKNNSPLHF. DNA for the CDR3: TGTGCCAGCATAGGAGGGAAAAATAATTCACCCCTCCACTTT.

This clone appeared a single time. The identical CDR3 is also encoded by other nucleotide sequences in the sample. The chain is built from TRBV7-9 and TRBJ2-5; TRBD2 matches 8 bases. Germline V CDR1 and CDR2: SEHNR, FQNEAQ (reference sequence). The CDR3 has 14 amino acids. With 2 bases clipped from V and 2 bases from J, the junction kept 1 base outside the gene matches. The CDR3 bases are TGTGCCAGCAGCTTAACTAGCGGTCAAGAGACCCAGTACTTC. The encoded protein is CASSLTSGQETQYF.

V usage is TRBV28 and J usage is TRBJ1-1; D is possibly TRBD1 (5 bases). Germline lookup yields CDR1 MDHEN and CDR2 SYDVKM. The CDR3 has 15 amino acids. Trimming took off 6 bases at V and 1 base at J, with 15 bases between the two ends. CDR3 nucleotide sequence: TGTGCCAGCAGCGATACAGGATGGGAGAACACTGAAGCTTTCTTT. It codes for CASSDTGWENTEAFF.

This clone was counted between two and nine times. The rearrangement uses TRBV30 and TRBJ2-7; D is possibly TRBD2 (6 bases). The CDR3 contains 17 residues. The germline CDR1 and CDR2 sequences are GTSNPN and SVGIG (reference sequence). V lost 0 bases and J lost 0, with 18 bases in between. The CDR3 bases are TGTGCCTGGAGTGTAAGGGCAGGAGGGTACCGCTCCTACGAGCAGTACTTC. This sequence encodes CAWSVRAGGYRSYEQYF.

This clone was detected only a few times. The chain links TRBV5-4 to TRBJ1-4; maybe TRBD1 (5 bases). In germline, CDR1 is SGHNT, CDR2 YYREEE (reference sequence). The CDR3 is 15 residues long. The V end was cut by 3 bases, the J end by 0 bases, with 9 bases between. The CDR3 region is CASSSGGSTNEKLFF. CDR3 coding DNA: TGTGCCAGCAGCTCGGGGGGGTCAACTAATGAAAAACTGTTTTTT.

The genes are TRBV5-8 and TRBJ1-1; a weak D match, TRBD1 (6 bases). Germline assignment: CDR1 SGHTS and CDR2 YDEGEE. V was cut by 1 base and J by 0 bases, with 16 bases left in between. This CDR3 is 17 amino acids long. As DNA, the CDR3 is TGTGCCAGCAGCTTGACCAGGGGCGCGGCTATGAACACTGAAGCTTTCTTT. Translated: CASSLTRGAAMNTEAFF.

The chain joins TRBV18 to TRBJ1-6; 8 bases match TRBD1. Germline CDR1 is KGHSH and CDR2 is LQKENI. The CDR3 totals 17 residues. The ends lost 1 base at V and 10 bases at J; junction bases unmatched: 12. CDR3 coding DNA: TGTGCCAGCTCACCACTGCCTCCGGGACAGGCATTCTCACCCCTCCACTTT. It yields the protein CASSPLPPGQAFSPLHF.

V gene TRBV28 combines with J gene TRBJ1-4, with a tentative D call TRBD1 (5 bases). This CDR3 has 14 amino acids. Trimming stripped 5 bases from V and 7 bases from J, with 14 bases between. Germline lookup yields CDR1 MDHEN and CDR2 SYDVKM. CDR3 coding DNA: TGTGCCAGCAGTCCCGGGGACTTCAGTGAAAAACTGTTTTTT. Amino acids: CASSPGDFSEKLFF.

V is TRBV9 and J is TRBJ2-1; D is perhaps TRBD2 (6 bases). CDR3 length: 14 residues. Trimming took off 0 bases at V and 6 bases at J, with 10 bases between the two ends. Germline V CDR1 and CDR2: SGDLS, YYNGEE. The CDR3 loop is CASSVEGGVNEQFF. The CDR3 region has the DNA TGTGCCAGCAGCGTAGAGGGCGGGGTCAATGAGCAGTTCTTC.

The count of this clone is one. The genes are TRBV11-2 and TRBJ2-7, with D hard to call. V lost 3 bases and J 4 bases, leaving 7 bases between the germline ends. The CDR3 sequence is 12 residues long. Germline CDR1 is SGHAT and CDR2 is FQNNGV. The CDR3 DNA reads as TGTGCCAGCAGCTTGTACGAGTACGAGCAGTACTTC. Amino acids: CASSLYEYEQYF. Full variable domain (remainder filled in from reference TRBV11-2 and TRBJ2-7): EAGVAQSPRYKIIEKRQSVAFWCNPISGHATLYWYQQILGQGPKLLIQFQNNGVVDDSQLPKDRFSAERLKGVDSTLKIQPAKLEDSAVYLCASSLYEYEQYFGPGTRLTVT.

The V and J genes are TRBV19 and TRBJ1-5; 12 bases are shared with TRBD1. The CDR3 covers 15 residues. CDR1 is LNHDA and CDR2 is SQIVND in the germline V gene (reference sequence). V dropped 5 bases and J dropped 4; count of bases not matched to a gene: 3. The CDR3 DNA reads TGTGCCAGTAGTTTGGGACAGGGGGCTAATCAGCCCCAGCATTTT. Its protein is CASSLGQGANQPQHF. The full variable domain, rest sourced from reference TRBV19 and TRBJ1-5, is DGGITQSPKYLFRKEGQNVTLSCEQNLNHDAMYWYRQDPGQGLRLIYYSQIVNDFQKGDIAEGYSVSREKKESFPLTVTSAQKNPTAFYLCASSLGQGANQPQHFGDGTRLSIL.

J is TRBJ1-6 and V is TRBV5-6, with a weak D call TRBD1 (6 bases). Germline values: CDR1 SGHDT, CDR2 YYEEEE. The CDR3 spans 14 residues. With 0 bases removed from V and 8 bases from J, the gap between germline ends came to 9 bases. CDR3 bases: TGTGCCAGCAGCTTGGAACAGGGCTATTCACCCCTCCACTTT. Its protein is CASSLEQGYSPLHF.

The V and J genes are TRBV5-6 and TRBJ1-5; possible D gene TRBD1, 5 bases. V gave up 4 bases and J gave up 7 bases, with 12 bases separating them. The CDR3 runs to 13 residues. In germline, CDR1 is SGHDT, CDR2 YYEEEE. The DNA for the CDR3 is TGTGCCAGCAGCATTCAGGGATACCAGCCCCAGCATTTT. Protein: CASSIQGYQPQHF.

V gene TRBV7-2 combines with J gene TRBJ2-2; TRBD1 agrees at 8 bases. J gave up 5 bases and V 2 bases, and 7 bases lay outside the gene matches. Germline CDR1 and CDR2: SGHTA and FQGNSA. The CDR3 covers 16 residues. This CDR3 reads CASSLIQGAWTGELFF. Written as DNA, the CDR3 is TGTGCCAGCAGCTTAATTCAGGGGGCGTGGACCGGGGAGCTGTTTTTT.

The chain uses TRBV9 and TRBJ1-2; 10 nucleotides align to TRBD1. Unmatched junction bases numbered 3, after V lost 0 bases and J lost 1 base. CDR1 SGDLS and CDR2 YYNGEE come from the germline V gene. This CDR3 contains 16 residues. The CDR3 is CASSVGGDRGNYGYTF. CDR3 bases: TGTGCCAGCAGCGTAGGAGGGGACAGGGGTAACTATGGCTACACCTTC.

This chain connects TRBV28 to TRBJ2-4; 7 nucleotides align to TRBD1. Germline values: CDR1 MDHEN, CDR2 SYDVKM. This CDR3 has 16 residues. Germline trimming cut 3 bases from V and 0 bases from J; bases unmatched to any gene: 5. CDR3 loop: CASSLGQLVAKNIQYF. The CDR3 DNA follows: TGTGCCAGCAGTTTGGGACAGCTTGTAGCCAAAAACATTCAGTACTTC.

Of note for this clone: This same CDR3 is encoded by further DNA sequences in the sample. The rearrangement joins TRBV27 to TRBJ2-7; a possible D gene is TRBD1 (5 bases). Germline CDR1 MNHEY, CDR2 SMNVEV (reference sequence). CDR3 length equals 13 residues. The V gene lost 4 bases and the J gene lost 0 bases, with 7 bases spanning the gap. CDR3 nucleotide sequence: TGTGCCAGCAGTTACAGGAGCTCCTACGAGCAGTACTTC. Translating gives CASSYRSSYEQYF.

This clone was seen once. This rearrangement joins TRBV29-1 to TRBJ2-1, with 11 positions matching TRBD2. CDR1 SQVTM and CDR2 ANQGSEA come from the germline V gene. With 6 bases clipped from V and 5 bases from J, the junction kept 21 bases outside the gene matches. The CDR3 runs to 19 residues. CDR3 in DNA: TGCAGCGTCTTCGTACACAGGGTAACGACTAGCGGGGTCGACAATGAGCAGTTCTTC. The encoded protein is CSVFVHRVTTSGVDNEQFF.

The DNA of the CDR3 is TGCGCCAGCAGCCACGACAGGGGAATCTCCTACGAGCAGTACTTC. Translation gives CASSHDRGISYEQYF. This sequence joins TRBV10-2 and TRBJ2-7; 8 nucleotides match TRBD1. After removal of 6 bases from V and 0 bases from J, the junction contained 7 bases not matched to a gene. The CDR3 is made up of 15 amino acids. Germline values: CDR1 WSHSY, CDR2 SAAADI.

This clone was picked up one time. The CDR3 loop is CASSSWDSYYEQYF. The CDR3 nucleotides are TGTGCCAGCAGCTCCTGGGACAGCTACTACGAGCAGTACTTC. The chain couples TRBV7-2 to TRBJ2-7, with TRBD1 matching 7 bases. From germline, CDR1 is SGHTA and CDR2 FQGNSA. Trimming at V came to 4 bases and at J to 3 bases, leaving 6 bases not matched to a gene. The CDR3 consists of 14 residues.

This chain uses TRBV5-4 with TRBJ1-2; 7 positions match TRBD1. Germline-derived CDR1 and CDR2 are SGHNT and YYREEE (reference sequence). The CDR3 extends over 15 amino acids. Trimming at V came to 2 bases and at J to 2 bases, leaving 6 bases not matched to a gene. CDR3 sequence (DNA): TGTGCCAGCAGCTTTGGAGGGGGCTTGAACTATGGCTACACCTTC. Amino acids: CASSFGGGLNYGYTF.

The chain links TRBV10-2 to TRBJ2-1, with TRBD2 as a possible D gene (6 bases). The germline V and J ends were trimmed by 4 bases and 5 bases, with 12 bases remaining between them. The CDR3 is 14 amino acids. Germline assignment: CDR1 WSHSY and CDR2 SAAADI. Here the CDR3 DNA reads TGCGCCAGCAGTGGTCGGACTATTAACAATGAGCAGTTCTTC. Protein sequence: CASSGRTINNEQFF.

The rearrangement uses TRBV29-1 and TRBJ2-5, with D possibly TRBD1 on 8 matching bases. CDR1 and CDR2 from the germline V gene are SQVTM and ANQGSEA. The CDR3 covers 14 residues. Trimming pared 6 bases from V and 4 bases from J, leaving 18 bases between. The CDR3 is CSVARNRGGETQYF. CDR3 bases: TGCAGCGTAGCCCGGAACAGGGGGGGAGAGACCCAGTACTTC.